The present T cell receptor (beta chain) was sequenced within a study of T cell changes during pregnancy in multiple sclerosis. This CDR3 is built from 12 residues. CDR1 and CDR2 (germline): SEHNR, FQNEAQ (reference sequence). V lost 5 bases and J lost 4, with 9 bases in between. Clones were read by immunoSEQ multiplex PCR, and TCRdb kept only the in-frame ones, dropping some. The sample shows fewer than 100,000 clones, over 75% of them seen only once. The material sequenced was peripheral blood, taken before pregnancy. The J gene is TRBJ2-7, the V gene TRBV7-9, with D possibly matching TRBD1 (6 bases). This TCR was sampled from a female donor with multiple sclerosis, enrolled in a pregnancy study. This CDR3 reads CASSHGQYEQYF. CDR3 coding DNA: TGTGCCAGCAGCCATGGACAGTACGAGCAGTACTTC.